This T cell receptor beta chain was sequenced during a study of T cell changes during pregnancy in multiple sclerosis. CDR1 and CDR2 (germline): MNHNS, SASEGT. The CDR3 length is 12 residues. Trimming stripped 7 bases from V and 3 bases from J, with 10 bases between. Here immunoSEQ multiplex PCR was the method, and the copy in TCRdb shows in-frame clones only, minus some. The table shows fewer than 70,000 clones, with roughly 90% occurring only once. The chain couples TRBV6-1 to TRBJ2-7; no reliable D call. The source is a female donor with multiple sclerosis, enrolled in a pregnancy study. The source was peripheral blood, collected in the third trimester of pregnancy. The DNA of the CDR3 is TGTGCCAGCATGAGGAGTTTCTACGAGCAGTACTTC. Its translation: CASMRSFYEQYF.